The rows below give T cell receptor beta chains drawn from one sample of a study of technical replicates of blood from a handful of donors. Here immunoSEQ multiplex PCR was the method, and the copy in TCRdb shows in-frame clones only, minus some. The data contain approximately 75,000 clones, approximately 97% of them singletons. Material for sequencing was T cells isolated from PBMCs. These receptors all stem from a human donor in good health. The CDR3 runs from the conserved cysteine through the conserved F or W. A D gene is named only where the DNA matches it firmly. For some rows the clone size is stated as once, few or many, or as a class when expanded; others skip it.

d_call	j_call	v_call	clone_size	cdr3_nt	cdr3_aa
TRBD2	TRBJ2-3	TRBV19	.	TGTGCCAGCAAGAGCACTGGAGCGGGAGGCACAGATACGCAGTATTTT	CASKSTGAGGTDTQYF
.	TRBJ1-5	TRBV5-4	.	TGTGCCAGCAAAACCCCGACAGCCCGGGAGGTGTATAGCAATCAGCCCCAGCATTTT	CASKTPTAREVYSNQPQHF
TRBD1	TRBJ1-2	TRBV28	.	TGTGCCAGCAGCTTGACAGGGATAAACTATGGCTACACCTTC	CASSLTGINYGYTF
.	TRBJ2-5	TRBV9	.	TGTGCCAGCAGCGTAGCTACAGGGTTAGGAGAGACCCAGTACTTC	CASSVATGLGETQYF
.	TRBJ1-5	TRBV5-1	.	TGCGCCAGCAGCTTGAGCGGTCAGGGCAATCAGCCCCAGCATTTT	CASSLSGQGNQPQHF
.	TRBJ1-6	TRBV27	.	TGTGCCAGCAGTTTATTCGCCACTGCGGTGAATTCACCCCTCCACTTT	CASSLFATAVNSPLHF
.	TRBJ1-1	TRBV5-1	.	TGCGCCAGCATTGAAGGGGGTTCGAACACTGAAGCTTTCTTT	CASIEGGSNTEAFF
.	TRBJ1-1	TRBV9	once	TGTTTTCCGGGGGGTTTGAACACTGAAGCTTTCTTT	CFPGGLNTEAFF
TRBD1	TRBJ2-7	TRBV19	.	TGTGCCAGTAGTGCTACCGGGACAGGGGGTGGCTCCTACGAGCAGTACTTC	CASSATGTGGGSYEQYF
.	TRBJ1-1	TRBV20-1	.	TGCAGTGCTAGAGATGGAAGGGGAGCTTTCTTT	CSARDGRGAFF
TRBD2	TRBJ2-3	TRBV5-4	.	TGTGCCAGCAGAGTAGCGGGGGGGCCTGGCACAGATACGCAGTATTTT	CASRVAGGPGTDTQYF
TRBD1	TRBJ2-7	TRBV15	once	TGTGCCACCAGCGGAGGGACAGGTGTTTCGCGGGAGCAGTACTTC	CATSGGTGVSREQYF
TRBD2	TRBJ2-7	TRBV4-2	.	TGTGCCAGCAGCCAAGAATCTCCTAGCGGAACCTACGAGCAGTACTTC	CASSQESPSGTYEQYF
TRBD1	TRBJ1-5	TRBV7-9	.	TGTGCCAGCAGCGCCGACAGGGGCTCGAAGGGTCAGCCCCAGCATTTT	CASSADRGSKGQPQHF
.	TRBJ1-5	TRBV6-1	.	TGTGCCAGCAGCCTCACTCAGGGCAATCAGCCCCAGCATTTT	CASSLTQGNQPQHF
TRBD1	TRBJ2-7	TRBV4-1	.	TGCGCCAGCAGCCGACCGGGACAGGGGTCCTACGAGCAGTACTTC	CASSRPGQGSYEQYF
.	TRBJ2-3	TRBV7-3	.	TGTGCCAGCGGTCATGATCCGACTTACACAGATACGCAGTATTTT	CASGHDPTYTDTQYF
TRBD2	TRBJ2-3	TRBV7-2	.	TGTGCCAGCAGCACTAGCGGGAGAGGGGCGGATACGCAGTATTTT	CASSTSGRGADTQYF
.	TRBJ2-1	TRBV11-2	.	TGTGCCAGCAGCTTAGGCGATAACAGGGAGCAGTTCTTC	CASSLGDNREQFF
.	TRBJ1-1	TRBV7-8	.	TGTGCCAGCAGCTTAGGGGGACAGAACACTGAAGCTTTCTTT	CASSLGGQNTEAFF
TRBD1	TRBJ2-7	TRBV11-1	.	TGTGCCAGCAGCGCTGGGACAGGGGGGACCTACGAGCAGTACTTC	CASSAGTGGTYEQYF
.	TRBJ2-7	TRBV7-9	.	TGTGCCAGCAGCCAAAGACAGTCTATCGCGATGGGAGAGCAGTACTTC	CASSQRQSIAMGEQYF